This entry describes one TCR beta chain. V lost 3 bases, J lost 8 bases, and 6 bases stayed unmatched. The CDR3 totals 14 residues. CDR1 and CDR2 from the germline V gene are SGHVS and FQNEAQ. Combining a sample-barcoded 5' primer with a J-beta primer mix, a second PCR ran for about 7 to 11 cycles. TCRdb re-derived calls from the 5' RACE reads in MiXCR, one entry per CDR3 protein. Of 800,000 to 950,000 distinct CDR3 sequences in the sample, approximately 32% were seen once. These data are taken from a study of blood T cells in healthy people across ages. These data were also reused for a study on T cells of mothers and their children.

This sequence joins TRBV7-8 and TRBJ2-1; 8 bases match TRBD2. Input material: blood. This sequence was found in a woman between 40 and 50 years old in good health. The CDR3 reads CASSLERGLHEQFF. CDR3 coding DNA: TGTGCCAGCAGCTTGGAGCGGGGGCTCCATGAGCAGTTCTTC.